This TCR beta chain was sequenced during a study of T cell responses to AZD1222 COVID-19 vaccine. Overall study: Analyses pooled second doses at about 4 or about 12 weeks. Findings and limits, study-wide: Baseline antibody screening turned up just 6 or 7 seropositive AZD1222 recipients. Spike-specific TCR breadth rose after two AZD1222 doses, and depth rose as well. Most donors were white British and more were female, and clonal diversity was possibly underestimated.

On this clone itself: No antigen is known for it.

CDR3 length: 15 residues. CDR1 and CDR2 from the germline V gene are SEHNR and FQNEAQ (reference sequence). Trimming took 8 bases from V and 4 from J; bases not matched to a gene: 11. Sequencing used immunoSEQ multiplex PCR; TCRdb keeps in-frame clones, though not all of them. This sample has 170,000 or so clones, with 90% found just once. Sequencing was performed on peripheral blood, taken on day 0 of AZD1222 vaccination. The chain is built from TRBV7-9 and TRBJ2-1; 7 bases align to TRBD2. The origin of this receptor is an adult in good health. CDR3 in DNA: TGTGCCAGCCTTCCTCGGGCGGGGGAATACAATGAGCAGTTCTTC. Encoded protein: CASLPRAGEYNEQFF.